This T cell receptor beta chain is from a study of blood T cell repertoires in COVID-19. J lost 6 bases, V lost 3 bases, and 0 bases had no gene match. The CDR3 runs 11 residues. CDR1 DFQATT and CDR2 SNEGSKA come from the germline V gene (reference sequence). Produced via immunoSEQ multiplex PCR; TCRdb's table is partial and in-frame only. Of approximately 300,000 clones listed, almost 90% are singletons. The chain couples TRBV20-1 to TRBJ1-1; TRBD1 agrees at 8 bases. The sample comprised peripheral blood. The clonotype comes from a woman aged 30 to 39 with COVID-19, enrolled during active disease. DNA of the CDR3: TGCAGTGCTAGGGACAGGGCTGAAGCTTTCTTT. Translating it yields CSARDRAEAFF.